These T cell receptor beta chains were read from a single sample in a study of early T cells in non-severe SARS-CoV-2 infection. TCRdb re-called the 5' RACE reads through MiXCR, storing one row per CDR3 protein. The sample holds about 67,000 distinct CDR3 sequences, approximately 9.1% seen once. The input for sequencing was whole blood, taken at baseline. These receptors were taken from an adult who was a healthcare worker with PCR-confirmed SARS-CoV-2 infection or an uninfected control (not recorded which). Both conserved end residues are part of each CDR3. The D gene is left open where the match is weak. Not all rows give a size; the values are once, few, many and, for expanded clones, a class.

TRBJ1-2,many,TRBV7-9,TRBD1,TGTGCCAGCAGCTTCACCGCAGACCGGGACAGGGGGAACTATGGCTACACCTTC,CASSFTADRDRGNYGYTF
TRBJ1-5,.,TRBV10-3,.,TGTGCCATCCAGGGAACCAATCAGCCCCAGCATTTT,CAIQGTNQPQHF
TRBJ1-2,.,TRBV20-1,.,TGCAGTGCCGGGCATGGCTACACCTTC,CSAGHGYTF
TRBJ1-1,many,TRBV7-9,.,TGTGCCAGCAGCTTAGACTGGGGTACTGAAGCTTTCTTT,CASSLDWGTEAFF
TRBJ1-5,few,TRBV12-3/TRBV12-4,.,TGTGCCAGCAGTGTCGGTCAGCCCCAGCATTTT,CASSVGQPQHF
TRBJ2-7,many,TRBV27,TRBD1,TGTGCCAGCAGTTTATCGGAACAGGGGGCTTCCTACGAGCAGTACTTC,CASSLSEQGASYEQYF
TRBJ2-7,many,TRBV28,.,TGTGCCAGCAGTCCTGCCTACGAGCAGTACTTC,CASSPAYEQYF
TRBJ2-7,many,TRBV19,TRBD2,TGTGCCAGTAGTGTAACTAGCGGGTATACCTACGAGCAGTACTTC,CASSVTSGYTYEQYF
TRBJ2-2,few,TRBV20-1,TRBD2,TGCAGTGCTAGAAAATTCGGGACTAGCGGACCCGGGGAGCTGTTTTTT,CSARKFGTSGPGELFF
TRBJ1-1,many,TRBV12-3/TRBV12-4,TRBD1,TGTGCCAGCAGCCCCGGGACAGCGAACACTGAAGCTTTCTTT,CASSPGTANTEAFF
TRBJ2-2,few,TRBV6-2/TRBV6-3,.,TGTGCCAGCAGACCTGTCGACACCGGGGAGCTGTTTTTT,CASRPVDTGELFF
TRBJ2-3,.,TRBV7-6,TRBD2,TGTGCCAGCAGCCCCACCGGGACTAGCGGGCCCACAGATACGCAGTATTTT,CASSPTGTSGPTDTQYF
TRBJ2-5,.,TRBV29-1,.,TGCAGCGTTGAAAGCGCAGGCAGCCAAGAGACCCAGTACTTC,CSVESAGSQETQYF
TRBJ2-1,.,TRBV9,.,TGTGCCAGCAGCTACAGCAATGAGCAGTTCTTC,CASSYSNEQFF
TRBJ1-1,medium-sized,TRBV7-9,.,TGTGCCAGCAGTCCCGACAGGATGAACACTGAAGCTTTCTTT,CASSPDRMNTEAFF
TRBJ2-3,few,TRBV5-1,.,TGCGCCAGCAACCGGGACACCGAGACGGATACGCAGTATTTT,CASNRDTETDTQYF
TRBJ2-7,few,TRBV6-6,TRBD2,TGTGCCAGCAGGGGAGGGCACTATAACGAGCAGTACTTC,CASRGGHYNEQYF
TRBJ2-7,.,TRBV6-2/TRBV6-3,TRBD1,TGTGCCAGCAGTACTGGTCCAGGGACAGGGAACTACGAGCAGTACTTC,CASSTGPGTGNYEQYF
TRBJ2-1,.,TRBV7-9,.,TGTGCCAGCGGCCCCCCCGGCAGGGGCAATGAGCAGTTCTTC,CASGPPGRGNEQFF
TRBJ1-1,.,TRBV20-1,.,TGCAGTGCTAGGGAAGGGGGGTCTACTGAAGCTTTCTTT,CSAREGGSTEAFF
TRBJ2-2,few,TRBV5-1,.,TGCGCCAGCAGCTTGGAGGGACACGTAACCGGGGAGCTGTTTTTT,CASSLEGHVTGELFF
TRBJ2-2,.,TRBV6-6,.,TGTGCCAGCAGCCAGGGGCACCCCACCGGGGAGCTGTTTTTT,CASSQGHPTGELFF
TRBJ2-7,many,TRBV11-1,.,TGTGCCAGCAGCTTCAAGGGGAGTCGGATTGGACATCAATACTTC,CASSFKGSRIGHQYF
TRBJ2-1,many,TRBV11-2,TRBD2,TGTGCCAGCAGCTATTCGCTAGCGGGGTACAATGAGCAGTTCTTC,CASSYSLAGYNEQFF
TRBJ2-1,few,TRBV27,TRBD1,TGTGCCAGCAGTCAAGACAGGGGGGCCTACAATGAGCAGTTCTTC,CASSQDRGAYNEQFF
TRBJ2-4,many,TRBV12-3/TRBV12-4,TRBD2,TGTGCCAGCAGCCCGGGACTAGGTTTCCACATTCAGTACTTC,CASSPGLGFHIQYF
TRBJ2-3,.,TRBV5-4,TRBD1,TGTGCCAGCAGCTCGGGTCGGGACAGGGTAACAGATACGCAGTATTTT,CASSSGRDRVTDTQYF
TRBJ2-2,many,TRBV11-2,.,TGTGCCAGCCTGAAGCCATTCGCCACCGGGGAGCTGTTTTTT,CASLKPFATGELFF
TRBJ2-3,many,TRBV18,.,TGTGCCAGCTCACCACGGGGAGATACGCAGTATTTT,CASSPRGDTQYF
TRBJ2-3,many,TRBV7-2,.,TGTGCCAGCAGCTTAAAGCTTCACCTTCGGGCGGATACGCAGTATTTT,CASSLKLHLRADTQYF
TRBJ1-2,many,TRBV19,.,TGTGCCAGTAGTTTTGGATATGGCTACACCTTC,CASSFGYGYTF
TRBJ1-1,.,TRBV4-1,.,TGCGCCAGCAGCCAAGGCCTGCTGGGGACTGAAGCTTTCTTT,CASSQGLLGTEAFF
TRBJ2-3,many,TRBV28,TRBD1,TGTGCCAGCAGTCGCCGGGACAGGGGAAGGTATTTT,CASSRRDRGRYF
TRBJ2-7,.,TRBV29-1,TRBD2,TGCAGCGTTGTAGGAGCGGGAGGGGTCCTCTCCTACGAGCAGTACTTC,CSVVGAGGVLSYEQYF
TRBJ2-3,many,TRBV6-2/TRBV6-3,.,TGTGCCAGCAGTTACTTGGGGGACACAGATACGCAGTATTTT,CASSYLGDTDTQYF
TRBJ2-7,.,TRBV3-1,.,TGTGCCAGCAGCCAAGAAGGGGTAAGCTACGAGCAGTACTTC,CASSQEGVSYEQYF
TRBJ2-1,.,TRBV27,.,TGTGCCAGCAGTTTCCCCCCCGGCGGCAATGAGCAGTTCTTC,CASSFPPGGNEQFF
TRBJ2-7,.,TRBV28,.,TGTGCCAGCAGTTTATTGTCCCGCGAGCAGTACTTC,CASSLLSREQYF
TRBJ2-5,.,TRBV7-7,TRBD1,TGTGCCAGCAGCAAGACAGGGGCTAGGGAGACCCAGTACTTC,CASSKTGARETQYF
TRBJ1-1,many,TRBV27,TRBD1,TGTGCCAGCAGTTTATACGGGGGGACAGCAGACACTGAAGCTTTCTTT,CASSLYGGTADTEAFF
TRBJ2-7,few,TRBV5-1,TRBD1,TGCGCCAGCAGCTTGGAGACAGGGGGCTTCTACGAGCAGTACTTC,CASSLETGGFYEQYF